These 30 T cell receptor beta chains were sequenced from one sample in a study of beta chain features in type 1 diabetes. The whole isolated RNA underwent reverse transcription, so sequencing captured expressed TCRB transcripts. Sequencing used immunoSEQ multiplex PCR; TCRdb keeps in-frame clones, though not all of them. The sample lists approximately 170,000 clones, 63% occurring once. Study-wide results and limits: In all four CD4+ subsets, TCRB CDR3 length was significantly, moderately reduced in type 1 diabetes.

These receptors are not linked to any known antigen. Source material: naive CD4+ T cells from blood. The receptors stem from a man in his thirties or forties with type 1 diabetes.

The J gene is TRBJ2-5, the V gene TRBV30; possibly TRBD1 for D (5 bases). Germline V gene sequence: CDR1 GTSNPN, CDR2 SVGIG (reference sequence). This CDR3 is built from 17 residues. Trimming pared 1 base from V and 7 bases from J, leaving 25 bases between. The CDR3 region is CAWSAFRLDSSRWTQYF. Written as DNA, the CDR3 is TGTGCCTGGAGTGCCTTCCGATTAGACAGTTCCCGTTGGACCCAGTACTTC. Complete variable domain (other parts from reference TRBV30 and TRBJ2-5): SQTIHQWPATLVQPVGSPLSLECTVEGTSNPNLYWYRQAAGRGLQLLFYSVGIGQISSEVPQNLSASRPQDRQFILSSKKLLLSDSGFYLCAWSAFRLDSSRWTQYFGPGTRLLVL.

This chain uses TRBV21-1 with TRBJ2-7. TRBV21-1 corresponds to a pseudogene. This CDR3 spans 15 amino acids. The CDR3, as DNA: TGTGCCAGCAACCTTCGGTCAAGGGCCTTCTACGAGCAGTACTTC. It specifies CASNLRSRAFYEQYF.

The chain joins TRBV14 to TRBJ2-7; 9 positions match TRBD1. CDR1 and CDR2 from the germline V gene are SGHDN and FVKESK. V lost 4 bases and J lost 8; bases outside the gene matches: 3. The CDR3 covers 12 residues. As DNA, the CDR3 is TGTGCCAGCAGCCTCGGGACAGGGAAGCAGTACTTC. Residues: CASSLGTGKQYF.

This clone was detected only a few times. CDR3 sequence (DNA): TGCAGCGTTGATCCAGGGAGGACTGGAAACACCATATATTTT. Translating gives CSVDPGRTGNTIYF. V gene TRBV29-1 combines with J gene TRBJ1-3, with D maybe TRBD1 (5 bases). The CDR3 has 14 amino acids. Germline-derived CDR1 and CDR2 are SQVTM and ANQGSEA. Trimming took off 3 bases at V and 2 bases at J, with 11 bases between the two ends.

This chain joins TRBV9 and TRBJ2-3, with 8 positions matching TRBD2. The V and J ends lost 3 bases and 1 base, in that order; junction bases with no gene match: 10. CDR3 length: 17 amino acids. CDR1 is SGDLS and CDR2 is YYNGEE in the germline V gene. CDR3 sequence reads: CASSGQRHSGGTDTQYF. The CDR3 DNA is TGTGCCAGCAGCGGCCAGCGGCATAGCGGGGGCACAGATACGCAGTATTTT.

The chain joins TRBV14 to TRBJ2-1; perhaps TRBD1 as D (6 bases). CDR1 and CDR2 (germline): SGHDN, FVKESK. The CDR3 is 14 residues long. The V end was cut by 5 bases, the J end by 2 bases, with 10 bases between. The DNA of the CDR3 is TGTGCCAGCAGCGCCCGGGACACCTACAATGAGCAGTTCTTC. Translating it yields CASSARDTYNEQFF.

The chain's CDR3 is CAWSINAADTQYF. CDR3 in DNA: TGTGCCTGGAGTATAAACGCAGCAGATACGCAGTATTTT. The chain is built from TRBV30 and TRBJ2-3; the D is unclear. This CDR3 has 13 amino acids. Germline CDR1 reads GTSNPN; CDR2 reads SVGIG (reference sequence). The V and J ends lost 2 bases and 4 bases respectively, with 10 bases between them.

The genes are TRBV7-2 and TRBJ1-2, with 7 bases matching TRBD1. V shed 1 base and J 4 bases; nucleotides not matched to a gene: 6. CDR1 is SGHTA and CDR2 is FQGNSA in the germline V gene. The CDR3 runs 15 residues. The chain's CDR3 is CASSLGGDRVYGYTF. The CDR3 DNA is TGTGCCAGCAGCTTAGGAGGAGACAGGGTCTATGGCTACACCTTC.

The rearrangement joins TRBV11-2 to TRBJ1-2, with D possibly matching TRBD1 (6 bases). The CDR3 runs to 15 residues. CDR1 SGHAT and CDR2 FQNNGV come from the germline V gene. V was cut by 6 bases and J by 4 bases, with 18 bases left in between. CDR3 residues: CASRQLQGKSYGYTF. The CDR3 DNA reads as TGTGCCAGCAGGCAACTGCAGGGGAAGAGCTATGGCTACACCTTC.

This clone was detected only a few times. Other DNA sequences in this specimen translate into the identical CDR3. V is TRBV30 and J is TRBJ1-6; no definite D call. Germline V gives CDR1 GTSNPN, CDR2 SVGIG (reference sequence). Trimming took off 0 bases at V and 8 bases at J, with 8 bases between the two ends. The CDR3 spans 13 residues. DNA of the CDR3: TGTGCCTGGAGTGTAGTCGGGGATTCACCCCTCCACTTT. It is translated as CAWSVVGDSPLHF.

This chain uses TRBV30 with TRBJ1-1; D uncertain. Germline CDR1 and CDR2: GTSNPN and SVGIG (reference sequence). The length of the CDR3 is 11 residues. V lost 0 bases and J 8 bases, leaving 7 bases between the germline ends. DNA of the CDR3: TGTGCCTGGAGTGTAGTCGGGGAAGCTTTCTTT. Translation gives CAWSVVGEAFF.

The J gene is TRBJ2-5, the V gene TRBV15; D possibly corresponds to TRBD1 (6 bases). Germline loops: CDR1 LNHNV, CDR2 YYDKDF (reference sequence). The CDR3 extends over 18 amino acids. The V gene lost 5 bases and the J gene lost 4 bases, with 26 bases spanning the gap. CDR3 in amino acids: CATSGTATGRGTRETQYF. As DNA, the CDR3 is TGTGCCACCAGCGGAACTGCCACCGGCAGGGGAACGAGAGAGACCCAGTACTTC.

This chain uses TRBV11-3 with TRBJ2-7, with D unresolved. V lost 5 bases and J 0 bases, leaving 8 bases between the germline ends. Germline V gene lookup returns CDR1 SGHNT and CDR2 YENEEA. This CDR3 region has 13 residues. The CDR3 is CASSQDSSYEQYF. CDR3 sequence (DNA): TGTGCCAGCAGCCAAGATAGCTCCTACGAGCAGTACTTC.

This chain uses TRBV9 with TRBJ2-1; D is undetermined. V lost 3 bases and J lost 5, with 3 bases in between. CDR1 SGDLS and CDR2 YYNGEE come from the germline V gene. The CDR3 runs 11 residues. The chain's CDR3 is CASSENNEQFF. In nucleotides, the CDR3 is TGTGCCAGCAGCGAGAACAATGAGCAGTTCTTC.

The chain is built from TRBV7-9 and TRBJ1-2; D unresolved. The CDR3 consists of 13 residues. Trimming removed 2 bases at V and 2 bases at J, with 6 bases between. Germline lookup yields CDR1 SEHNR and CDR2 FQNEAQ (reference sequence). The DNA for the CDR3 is TGTGCCAGCAGCTTACCAACGAACTATGGCTACACCTTC. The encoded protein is CASSLPTNYGYTF.

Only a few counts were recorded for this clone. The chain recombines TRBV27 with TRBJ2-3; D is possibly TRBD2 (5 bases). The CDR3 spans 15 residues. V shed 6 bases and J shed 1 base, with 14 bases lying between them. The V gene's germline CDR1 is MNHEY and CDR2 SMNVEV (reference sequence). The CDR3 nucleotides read TGTGCCAGCAGCCTGACTACTCTCCGCACAGATACGCAGTATTTT. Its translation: CASSLTTLRTDTQYF.

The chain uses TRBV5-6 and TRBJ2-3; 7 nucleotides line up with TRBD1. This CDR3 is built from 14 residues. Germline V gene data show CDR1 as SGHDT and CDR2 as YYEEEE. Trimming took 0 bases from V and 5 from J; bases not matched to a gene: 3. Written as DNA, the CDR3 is TGTGCCAGCAGCTTGGGACAGGGAGTAGATACGCAGTATTTT. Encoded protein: CASSLGQGVDTQYF.

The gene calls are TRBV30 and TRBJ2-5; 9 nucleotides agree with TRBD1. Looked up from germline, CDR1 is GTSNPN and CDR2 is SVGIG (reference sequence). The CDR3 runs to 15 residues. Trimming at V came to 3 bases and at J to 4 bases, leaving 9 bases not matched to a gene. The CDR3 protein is CAWRLGTGTGETQYF. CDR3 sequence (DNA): TGTGCCTGGAGGTTAGGGACAGGGACTGGAGAGACCCAGTACTTC.

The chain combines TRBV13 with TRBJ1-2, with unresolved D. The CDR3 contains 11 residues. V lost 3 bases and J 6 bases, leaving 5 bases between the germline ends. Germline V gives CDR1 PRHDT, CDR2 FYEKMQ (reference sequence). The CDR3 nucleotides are TGTGCCAGCAGCTTCAGAGATGGCTACACCTTC. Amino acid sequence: CASSFRDGYTF.

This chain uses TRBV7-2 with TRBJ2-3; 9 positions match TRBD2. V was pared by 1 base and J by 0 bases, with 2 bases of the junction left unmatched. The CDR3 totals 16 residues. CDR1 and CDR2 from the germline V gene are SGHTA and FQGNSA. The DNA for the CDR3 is TGTGCCAGCAGCTTAGATCTAGCGGGGAGCACAGATACGCAGTATTTT. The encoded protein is CASSLDLAGSTDTQYF.

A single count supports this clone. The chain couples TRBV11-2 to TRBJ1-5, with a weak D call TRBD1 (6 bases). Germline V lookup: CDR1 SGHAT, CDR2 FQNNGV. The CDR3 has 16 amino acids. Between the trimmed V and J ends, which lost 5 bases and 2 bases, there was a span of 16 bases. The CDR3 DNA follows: TGTGCCAGCAGCCATACCCCAGGGGACGGCAATCAGCCCCAGCATTTT. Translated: CASSHTPGDGNQPQHF.

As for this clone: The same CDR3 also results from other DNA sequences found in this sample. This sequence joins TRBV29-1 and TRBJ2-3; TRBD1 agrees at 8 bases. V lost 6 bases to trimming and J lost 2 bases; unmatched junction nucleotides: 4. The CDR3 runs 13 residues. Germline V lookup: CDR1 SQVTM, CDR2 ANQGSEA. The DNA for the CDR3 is TGCAGCGTAAACAGGGGGAACACAGATACGCAGTATTTT. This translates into CSVNRGNTDTQYF.

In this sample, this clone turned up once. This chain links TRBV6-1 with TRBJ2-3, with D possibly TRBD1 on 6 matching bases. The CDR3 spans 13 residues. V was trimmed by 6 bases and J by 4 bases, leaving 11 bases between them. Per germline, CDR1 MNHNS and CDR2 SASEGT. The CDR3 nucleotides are TGTGCCAGCAGCTTCGACAGGCCAGATACGCAGTATTTT. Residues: CASSFDRPDTQYF.

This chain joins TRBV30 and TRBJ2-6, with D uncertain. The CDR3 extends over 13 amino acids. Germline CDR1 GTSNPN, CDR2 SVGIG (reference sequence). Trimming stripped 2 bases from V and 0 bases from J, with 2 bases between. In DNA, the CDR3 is TGTGCCTGGAGTAACTCTGGGGCCAACGTCCTGACTTTC. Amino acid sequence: CAWSNSGANVLTF.

The CDR3 reads CASSQENSHQETQYF. The CDR3 DNA sequence: TGTGCCAGCAGCCAAGAGAACAGCCACCAAGAGACCCAGTACTTC. The chain couples TRBV14 to TRBJ2-5; D uncertain. Trimming cost V 0 bases and J 0 bases, with 8 bases left between them. CDR3 length: 15 residues. Germline V gives CDR1 SGHDN, CDR2 FVKESK.

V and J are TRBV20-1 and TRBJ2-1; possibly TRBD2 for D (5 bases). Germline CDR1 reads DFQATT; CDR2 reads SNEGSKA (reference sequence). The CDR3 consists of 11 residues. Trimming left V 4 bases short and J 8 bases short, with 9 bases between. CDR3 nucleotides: TGCAGTGCTACTAGCTATCATGAGCAGTTCTTC. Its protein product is CSATSYHEQFF.

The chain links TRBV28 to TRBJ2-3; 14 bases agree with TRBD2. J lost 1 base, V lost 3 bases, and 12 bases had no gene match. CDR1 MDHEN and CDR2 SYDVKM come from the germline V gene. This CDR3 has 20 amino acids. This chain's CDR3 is CASSFRLAGGQRVGTDTQYF. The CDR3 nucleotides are TGTGCCAGCAGTTTCCGACTAGCGGGGGGGCAGAGGGTCGGCACAGATACGCAGTATTTT.

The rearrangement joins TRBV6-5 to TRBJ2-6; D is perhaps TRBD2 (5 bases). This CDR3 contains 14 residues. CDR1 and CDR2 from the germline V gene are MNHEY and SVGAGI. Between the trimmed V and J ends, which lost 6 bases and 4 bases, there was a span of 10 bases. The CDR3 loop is CASSSWEGANVLTF. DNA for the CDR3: TGTGCCAGCAGCTCCTGGGAGGGGGCCAACGTCCTGACTTTC.

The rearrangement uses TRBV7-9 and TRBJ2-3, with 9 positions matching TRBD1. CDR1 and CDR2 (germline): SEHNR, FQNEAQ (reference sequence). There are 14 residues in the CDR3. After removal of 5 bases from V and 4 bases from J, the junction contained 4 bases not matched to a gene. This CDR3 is CASSVDRGADTQYF. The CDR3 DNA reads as TGTGCCAGCAGCGTGGACAGGGGAGCAGATACGCAGTATTTT. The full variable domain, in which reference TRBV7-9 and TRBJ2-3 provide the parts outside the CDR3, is DTGVSQNPRHKITKRGQNVTFRCDPISEHNRLYWYRQTLGQGPEFLTYFQNEAQLEKSRLLSDRFSAERPKGSFSTLEIQRTEQGDSAMYLCASSVDRGADTQYFGPGTRLTVL.

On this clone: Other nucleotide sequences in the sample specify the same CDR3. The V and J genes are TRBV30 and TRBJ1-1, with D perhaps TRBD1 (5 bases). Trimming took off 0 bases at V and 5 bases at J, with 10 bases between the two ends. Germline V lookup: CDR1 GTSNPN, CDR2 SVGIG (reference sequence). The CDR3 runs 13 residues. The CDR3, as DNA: TGTGCCTGGAGTGTACTCGGGGGAACTGAAGCTTTCTTT. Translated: CAWSVLGGTEAFF.